This T cell receptor beta chain was profiled in a study of cytomegalovirus exposure and HLA in healthy donors (dated by TCRdb to about 2017). Background on the whole study: An earlier analysis of some 500 of the donors reported roughly 300 Gb of sequence data and 117 million unique TCR beta sequences from roughly 180 million T cells. High-throughput TCR immunosequencing, statistical association of individual TCRs with disease status, and machine learning were combined to predict cytomegalovirus infection status. The study was designed to test whether signatures of past pathogen exposure could be identified by cataloging public T cell receptors. To decide whether each TCR beta V gene segment behaved as functional or pseudogenic, an earlier analysis of approximately 590 of the donors relied on high-throughput TCR beta sequencing. Across about 370 genotyped donors of the cohort, an average of roughly 250,000 unique TCR beta nucleotide sequences per donor were sequenced, and approximately 17% of those sequences were non-productive. All discovery cohort repertoires had been generated on a single sequencing platform. HLA typing covered class I and class II loci at four-digit resolution. Donor age, sex, ethnicity and CMV serostatus were compiled alongside the repertoire data. Four to six DR-DQ haplotypes were handled as single units for association and clustering, since linkage in the cohort was strong. To study patterns of TCR occurrence, a later analysis re-analyzed previously published TCR beta repertoires from 650 to 750 donors and added high-resolution HLA genotyping. A later genetic analysis took genome-wide SNP genotypes for about 55% of the roughly 700 donors and used that subset as a discovery cohort. Typing coverage varied by locus: roughly 629-630 donors for A, B, C, DRB1 and DQB1; more than 500 for DQA1; more than 600 for DPA1; roughly 450 for DPB1. About 300 gigabases of sequencing data and 70 million to 95 million unique TCR sequences made up an early release that covered approximately 700 HLA-typed donors. Along with the roughly 670-subject first cohort, a separate validation cohort of around 110 different subjects was used. Of the approximately 400 genotyped donors, 65% to 90% fell in the genetic ancestry cluster associated with self-reported Caucasian donors. Rather than drawing on any new phenotypic data, the later analysis identified candidate immune exposures from TCR beta sequences and the way those sequences occurred across donors. The study used immunosequencing to profile the T cell repertoires of several hundred subjects and linked those repertoires to cytomegalovirus serostatus.

Receptor libraries were prepared by the immunoSEQ multiplex PCR assay. For the multiplex PCR, a mixture combining 60 forward primers for TCR Vbeta segments and 13 reverse primers for TCR Jbeta segments was used. Amplification of the CDR3 region of rearranged TCR beta genes was performed with a multiplex PCR assay on genomic DNA. Amplified TCR beta libraries were sequenced as 87-base-pair reads on the Illumina HiSeq System. In the paper's pipeline: In a later analysis, 70 million to 95 million unique TCR beta chains were counted across the roughly 670 repertoires, and around 10 million of these chains were shared by at least two donors. A nearest-neighbor algorithm error-corrected the raw reads and collapsed the reads into unique sequences, merging closely related sequences to remove PCR and sequencing errors. CDR3 sequences were aligned to IMGT reference sequences to assign V, D and J gene segments. For a sequence to be retained, a match of at least six nucleotides was required to both a V gene segment and a J gene segment. A rearrangement was called productive if the CDR3 had no stop codons and remained in frame with V and J, and every other rearrangement was called non-productive. CDR3 was defined by IMGT convention, running from the second conserved V-encoded cysteine to the conserved J-encoded phenylalanine. The earlier analysis of about 590 of the donors excluded sequences that lacked an unambiguous match to a single V gene segment. An earlier analysis of under 750 of the donors called V segments functional above 56.7% productive rearrangements and segregating when the between-donor standard deviation exceeded 5%. A statistical classification framework was built to diagnose cytomegalovirus status from the catalog of TCR beta chain sequences. A later analysis assigned V and J genes by comparing TCR nucleotide sequences with IMGT/GENE-DB human TR gene sequences. Using the TCRdist pipeline, a later analysis assigned CDR3 sequences along with most-parsimonious VDJ recombination scenarios. In a later analysis, each TCR beta chain was defined by its CDR3 amino acid sequence together with its V-gene family, and reads lacking a unique V-gene family were excluded. A later analysis removed several hundred highly shared, low-generation-probability nucleotide sequences to deal with suspected cross-contamination and a sequencing artifact. In a later analysis, a clonal expansion index for each public chain was calculated from normalized within-repertoire ranks of inferred template counts. In a later analysis, generation probabilities were computed with a VDJ recombination model fitted to out-of-frame rearrangements, and the resulting probabilities were checked against IGoR. In a later analysis, TCR-TCR, TCR-HLA and TCR-CMV co-occurrence was scored with hypergeometric tests, and a repertoire-size bias correction was applied to TCR pairs. To estimate false discovery rates, a later analysis permuted the HLA or CMV assignments 20 times. In a later analysis, co-occurring TCRs were grouped using DBSCAN, with TCRdist sequence similarity added in when clustering inside HLA-allele-positive subsets. Repertoires with fewer than 30,000 or more than 120,000 public chains were left out of co-occurrence clustering, as were five repertoires with anomalous nucleotide sharing. Drawn from immuneACCESS, this table holds only the in-frame rearrangements with V and J called that TCRdb kept. Clones are partly lost; checked studies trace under half to an unresolved V gene and leave the rest unexplained. The V and J calls and clone size were taken over from that table, and D and trimming were inferred from the DNA. The sample includes 140,000 to 150,000 clones, with about a tenth observed a single time. Clones ranked in the top ten supply about 1.7% of the sample.

V is trimmed back by 0 bases and J by 2 bases, and the junction contains 5 bases that no gene match accounts for. The CDR3 measures 15 amino acids from cysteine to phenylalanine. Solely the CDR3 DNA is kept, with 45 bases framed from the first base. CDR1 and CDR2 are read off the germline V gene as SGDLS and YYNGEE. The cohort consisted of 666 healthy bone marrow donors. At the time of sampling, all cohort members were nominally healthy, though unrecorded immune exposures were likely present. The donor tested CMV seronegative and was one of the 352 seronegative cohort members. Each donor provided a peripheral blood sample, and peripheral blood mononuclear cells were used for TCR beta sequencing. The Qiagen DNeasy Blood Extraction Kit was used to extract genomic DNA from the blood cell samples. This clone showed up just a few times. Its antigen remains undetermined. Base qualities are missing; no much larger clone stands one base away.

Points the paper makes about the study in general: In vitro tests confirmed that a few of the cytomegalovirus-associated TCR beta chains recognize cytomegalovirus antigens. A further reported finding was that TCR beta sequences accurately predicted the HLA-A and HLA-B alleles for most subjects in the first cohort. Presence/absence analyses assumed roughly uniform sequencing depth across donors, an assumption that may not hold. Some IMGT-functional V segments, including TRBV6-2 and TRBV6-3, could not be distinguished by the 87-base-pair reads and were therefore excluded. Most TCR sequences were observed very rarely across donors, whereas some public TCRs were present in many individuals. In a later analysis, HLA-associated TCR beta chains were found to be more clonally expanded and to have lower generation probabilities than equally common non-associated chains. Several of the top co-occurrence clusters appeared to be linked to parvovirus B19, influenza, CMV and Epstein-Barr virus, according to a later analysis. The classifier was reported to diagnose cytomegalovirus status with high specificity and sensitivity in both the original cohort and the validation cohort. Approximately 18 rarely observed V segments, including chromosome 9 orphons, were excluded from the earlier analysis of a few hundred of the donors because counts were too low. Because HLA typing was missing for some donors at each locus, association tests included only the typed subset. Strong co-occurrence of HLA alleles, especially DR and DQ, made assigning TCR associations to individual alleles difficult. According to a later analysis, TCR association rates differed among HLA loci, with DRB1 alleles showing the most associated TCRs and HLA-C alleles showing the fewest. In a later analysis, around 17,000 TCR beta sequences were associated with specific HLA alleles at a false discovery rate of 0.05. Correlated functional status among segregating V segments might be attributable to linkage disequilibrium, but an unknown experimental factor could not be ruled out. The cohort was sequenced for TCR beta chains only, and without alpha or paired-chain data the features that could be detected were limited. In the study, approximately 160 TCR beta chains were listed as associated with cytomegalovirus. Broadly in line with IMGT annotations, most TCR beta V segments showed up in productive rearrangements about 87% or about 30% of the time in an earlier analysis of around 550 of the donors. A later genetic analysis associated a missense DCLRE1C variant with V-gene and J-gene trimming of TCR beta chains, and an independent cohort replicated the association. A later analysis found that most CMV-associated TCR beta chains appeared HLA-restricted, with HLA associations seemingly driven largely by CMV exposure. According to a later genetic analysis, donors in an Asian-associated ancestry cluster had fewer N-insertions in productive TCRs than the approximately 700-donor mean. The authors suggested that the approach could potentially be generalized to other disease states and immunological phenotypes. The sequencing pipeline was judged likely to have produced a cluster of highly shared sequence variants as a technical artifact. For the cohort, immune exposure information was limited to CMV serostatus.

The chain is encoded by TRBV9 joined to TRBJ2-7; 7 central nucleotides agree with TRBD2. Sequencing was done on a sample of PBMCs. The source of this sequence is a male donor in good health and CMV-seronegative. This receptor carries the CDR3 CASSVELAPTYEQYF. The nucleotide sequence is given as TGTGCCAGCAGCGTAGAACTAGCGCCGACCTACGAGCAGTACTTC.